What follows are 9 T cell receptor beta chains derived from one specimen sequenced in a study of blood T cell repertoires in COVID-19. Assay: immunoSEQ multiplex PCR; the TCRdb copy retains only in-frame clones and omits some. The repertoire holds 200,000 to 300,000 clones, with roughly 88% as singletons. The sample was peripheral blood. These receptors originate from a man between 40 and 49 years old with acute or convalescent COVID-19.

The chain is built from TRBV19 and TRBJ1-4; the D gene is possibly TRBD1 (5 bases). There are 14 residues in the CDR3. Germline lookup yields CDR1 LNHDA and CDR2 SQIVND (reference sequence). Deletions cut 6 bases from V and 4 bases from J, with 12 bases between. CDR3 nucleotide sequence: TGTGCCAGTAGAGGGCGGGACGGTAATGAAAAACTGTTTTTT. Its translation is CASRGRDGNEKLFF. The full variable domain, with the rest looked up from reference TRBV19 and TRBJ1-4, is DGGITQSPKYLFRKEGQNVTLSCEQNLNHDAMYWYRQDPGQGLRLIYYSQIVNDFQKGDIAEGYSVSREKKESFPLTVTSAQKNPTAFYLCASRGRDGNEKLFFGSGTQLSVL.

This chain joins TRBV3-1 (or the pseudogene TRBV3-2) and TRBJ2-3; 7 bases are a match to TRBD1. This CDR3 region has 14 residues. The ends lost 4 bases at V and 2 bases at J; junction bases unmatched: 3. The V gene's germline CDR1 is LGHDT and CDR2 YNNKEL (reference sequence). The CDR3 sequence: CASSRGTATDTQYF. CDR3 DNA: TGTGCCAGCAGCCGTGGGACAGCCACAGATACGCAGTATTTT.

In nucleotides, the CDR3 is TGTGCCACCAGTGATTTTGGACTAGCGGGAGGTGCAGATACGCAGTATTTT. It specifies CATSDFGLAGGADTQYF. The gene calls are TRBV24-1 and TRBJ2-3, with 14 bases fitting TRBD2. The CDR3 is 17 amino acids. Germline values: CDR1 KGHDR, CDR2 SFDVKD. V lost 1 base, J lost 4 bases, and 3 bases stayed unmatched.

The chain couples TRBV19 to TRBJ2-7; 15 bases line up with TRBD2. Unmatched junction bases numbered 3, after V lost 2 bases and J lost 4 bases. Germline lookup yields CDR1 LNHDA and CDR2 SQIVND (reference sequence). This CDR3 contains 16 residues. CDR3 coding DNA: TGTGCCAGTAGTATAACCGGACTAGCGGGAGGGTACGAGCAGTACTTC. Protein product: CASSITGLAGGYEQYF.

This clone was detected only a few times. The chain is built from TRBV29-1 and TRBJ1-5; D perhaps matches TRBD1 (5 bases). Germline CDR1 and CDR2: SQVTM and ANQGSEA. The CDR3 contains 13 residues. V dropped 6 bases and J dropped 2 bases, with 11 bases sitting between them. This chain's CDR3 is CSVGLMGNQPQHF. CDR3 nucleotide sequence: TGCAGCGTGGGGCTCATGGGCAATCAGCCCCAGCATTTT.

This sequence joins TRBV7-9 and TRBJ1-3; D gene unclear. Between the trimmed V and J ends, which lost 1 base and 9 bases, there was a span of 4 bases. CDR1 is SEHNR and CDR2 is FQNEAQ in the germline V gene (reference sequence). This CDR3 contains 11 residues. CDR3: CASSLVGTIYF. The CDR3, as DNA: TGTGCCAGCAGCTTAGTCGGCACCATATATTTT.

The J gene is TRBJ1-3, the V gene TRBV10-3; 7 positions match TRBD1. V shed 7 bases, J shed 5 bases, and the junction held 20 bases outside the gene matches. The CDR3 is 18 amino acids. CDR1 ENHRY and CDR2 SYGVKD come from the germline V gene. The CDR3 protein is CAINANPGTAAGRNTIYF. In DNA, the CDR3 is TGTGCCATCAATGCCAACCCCGGGACAGCCGCGGGTAGAAACACCATATATTTT.

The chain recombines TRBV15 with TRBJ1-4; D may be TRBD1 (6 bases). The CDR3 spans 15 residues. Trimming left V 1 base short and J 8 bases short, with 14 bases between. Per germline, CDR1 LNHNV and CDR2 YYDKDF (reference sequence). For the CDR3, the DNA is TGTGCCACCAGCAGAGTGCGGGGGCTGAGAGAAAAACTGTTTTTT. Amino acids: CATSRVRGLREKLFF.

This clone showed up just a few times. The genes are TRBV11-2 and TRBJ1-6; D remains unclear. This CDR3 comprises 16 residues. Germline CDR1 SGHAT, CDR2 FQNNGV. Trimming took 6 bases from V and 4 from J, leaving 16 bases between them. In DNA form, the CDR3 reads TGTGCCAGCAGATTTACTATGTCGGGTTATAATTCACCCCTCCACTTT. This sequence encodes CASRFTMSGYNSPLHF.